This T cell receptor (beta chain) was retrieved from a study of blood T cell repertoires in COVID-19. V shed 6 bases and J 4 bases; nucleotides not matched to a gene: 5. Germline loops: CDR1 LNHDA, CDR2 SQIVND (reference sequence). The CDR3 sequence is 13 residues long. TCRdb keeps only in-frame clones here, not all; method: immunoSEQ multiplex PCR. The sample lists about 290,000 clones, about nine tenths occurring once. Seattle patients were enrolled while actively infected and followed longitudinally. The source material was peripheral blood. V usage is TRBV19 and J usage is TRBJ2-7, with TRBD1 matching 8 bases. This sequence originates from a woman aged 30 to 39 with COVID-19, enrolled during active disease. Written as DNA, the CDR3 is TGTGCCAGTAGCCACAGGGGGTGGTACGAGCAGTACTTC. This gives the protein CASSHRGWYEQYF.